These 4 T cell receptor beta chains originate from one sample sequenced in a study of T cell responses to AZD1222 COVID-19 vaccine. Here immunoSEQ multiplex PCR was the method, and the copy in TCRdb shows in-frame clones only, minus some. The sample features 150,000 or so clones, with 2.2% in its top ten. Sample: peripheral blood. These TCRs come from an adult in good health.

The chain carries TRBV2 and TRBJ2-2, with TRBD1 as a possible D gene (5 bases). CDR3 size: 15 residues. The germline gives CDR1 SNHLY, CDR2 FYNNEI. With 6 bases removed from V and 0 bases from J, the gap between germline ends came to 11 bases. CDR3 amino acids: CASRQVAANTGELFF. The CDR3 nucleotides are TGTGCCAGCAGACAGGTGGCAGCGAACACCGGGGAGCTGTTTTTT.

The CDR3 coding sequence is TGTGCCAGCAGCTTCGGGACAGGGGATGAAAAACTGTTTTTT. Its translation is CASSFGTGDEKLFF. The V gene is TRBV7-9, the J gene TRBJ1-4; 10 nucleotides align to TRBD1. V lost 3 bases and J lost 6; bases outside the gene matches: 1. In germline, CDR1 is SEHNR, CDR2 FQNEAQ (reference sequence). The CDR3 is 14 amino acids.

CDR3 amino acids: CAWTGGGDNSYNEQFF. The CDR3 DNA follows: TGTGCCTGGACTGGCGGGGGCGATAACTCCTACAATGAGCAGTTCTTC. The V gene is TRBV30, the J gene TRBJ2-1, with D possibly matching TRBD2 (7 bases). CDR3 length equals 16 residues. In germline, CDR1 is GTSNPN, CDR2 SVGIG (reference sequence). V dropped 4 bases and J dropped 0 bases, with 16 bases sitting between them. The variable domain in full, completed from reference TRBV30 and TRBJ2-1, reads SQTIHQWPATLVQPVGSPLSLECTVEGTSNPNLYWYRQAAGRGLQLLFYSVGIGQISSEVPQNLSASRPQDRQFILSSKKLLLSDSGFYLCAWTGGGDNSYNEQFFGPGTRLTVL.

V and J are TRBV10-1 and TRBJ1-2; tentative D call: TRBD1 (5 bases). This CDR3 has 12 amino acids. Between the trimmed V and J ends, which lost 6 bases and 8 bases, there was a span of 13 bases. Looked up from germline, CDR1 is WNHNN and CDR2 is SYGVQD (reference sequence). CDR3: CASSSVGRGYTF. DNA for the CDR3: TGCGCCAGCAGCTCCGTGGGGCGCGGCTACACCTTC.